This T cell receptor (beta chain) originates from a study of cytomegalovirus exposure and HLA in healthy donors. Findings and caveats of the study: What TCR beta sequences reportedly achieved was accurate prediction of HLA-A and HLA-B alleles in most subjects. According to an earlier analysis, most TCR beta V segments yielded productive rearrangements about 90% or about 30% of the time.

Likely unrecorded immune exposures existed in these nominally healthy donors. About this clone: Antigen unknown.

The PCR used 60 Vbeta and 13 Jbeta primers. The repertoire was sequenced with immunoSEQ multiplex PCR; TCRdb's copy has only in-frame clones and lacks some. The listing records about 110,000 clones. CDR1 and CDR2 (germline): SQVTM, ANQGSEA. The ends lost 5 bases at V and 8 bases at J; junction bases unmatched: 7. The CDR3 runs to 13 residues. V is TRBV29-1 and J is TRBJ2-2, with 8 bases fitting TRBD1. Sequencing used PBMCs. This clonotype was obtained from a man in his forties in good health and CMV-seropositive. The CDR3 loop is CSVRQTGAGELFF. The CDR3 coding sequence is TGCAGCGTTAGGCAGACAGGGGCTGGGGAGCTGTTTTTT.